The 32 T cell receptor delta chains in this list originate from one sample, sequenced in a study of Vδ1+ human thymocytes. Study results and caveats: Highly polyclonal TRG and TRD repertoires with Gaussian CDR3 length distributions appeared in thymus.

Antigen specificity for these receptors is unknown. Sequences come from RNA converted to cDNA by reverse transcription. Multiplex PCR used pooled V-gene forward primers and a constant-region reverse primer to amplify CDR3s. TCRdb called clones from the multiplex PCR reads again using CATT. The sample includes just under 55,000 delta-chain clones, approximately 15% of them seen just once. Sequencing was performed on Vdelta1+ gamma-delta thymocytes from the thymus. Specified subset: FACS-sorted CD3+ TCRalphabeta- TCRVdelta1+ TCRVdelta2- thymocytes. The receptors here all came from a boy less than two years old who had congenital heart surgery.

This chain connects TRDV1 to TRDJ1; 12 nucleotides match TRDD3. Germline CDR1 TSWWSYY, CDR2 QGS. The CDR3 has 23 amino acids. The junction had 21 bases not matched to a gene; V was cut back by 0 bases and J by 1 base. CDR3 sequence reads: CALGELVLHSYWGIQCSTDKLIF. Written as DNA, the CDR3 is TGTGCTCTTGGGGAACTAGTACTACACTCGTACTGGGGGATACAGTGTTCCACCGATAAACTCATCTTT.

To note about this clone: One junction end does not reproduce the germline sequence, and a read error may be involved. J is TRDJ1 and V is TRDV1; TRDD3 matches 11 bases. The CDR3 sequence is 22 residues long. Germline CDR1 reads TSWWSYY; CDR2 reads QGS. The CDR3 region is CALGETLPHLVAGGYYTHKLIF. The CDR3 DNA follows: TGTGCTCTTGGGGAAACCCTTCCCCACTTGGTGGCTGGGGGATACTACACCCATAAACTCATCTTT.

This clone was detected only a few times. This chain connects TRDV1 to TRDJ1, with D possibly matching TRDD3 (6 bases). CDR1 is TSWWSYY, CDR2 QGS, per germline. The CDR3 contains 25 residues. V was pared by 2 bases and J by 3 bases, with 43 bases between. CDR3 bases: TGTGCTCTTGGGGAATCGGACAATCAAAAGGGTTCTCCTTGGTACTGGGAGCCCCTTGCCGATAAACTCATCTTT. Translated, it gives CALGESDNQKGSPWYWEPLADKLIF.

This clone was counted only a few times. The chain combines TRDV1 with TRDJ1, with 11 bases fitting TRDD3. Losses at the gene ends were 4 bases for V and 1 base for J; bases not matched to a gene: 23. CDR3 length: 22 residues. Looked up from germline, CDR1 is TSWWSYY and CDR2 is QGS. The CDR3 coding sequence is TGTGCTCTTGGGGGAACCCGGGCCGGGAAACATGGGGGATACGCAAGCACCGATAAACTCATCTTT. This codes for CALGGTRAGKHGGYASTDKLIF.

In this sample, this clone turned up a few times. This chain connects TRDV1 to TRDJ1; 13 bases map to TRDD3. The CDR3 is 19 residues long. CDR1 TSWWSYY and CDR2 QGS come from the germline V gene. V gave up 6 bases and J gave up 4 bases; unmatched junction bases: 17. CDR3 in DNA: TGTGCTCTTGGACATTACTGGGGGATACGCGTATCCCGGGGCGATAAACTCATCTTT. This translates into CALGHYWGIRVSRGDKLIF.

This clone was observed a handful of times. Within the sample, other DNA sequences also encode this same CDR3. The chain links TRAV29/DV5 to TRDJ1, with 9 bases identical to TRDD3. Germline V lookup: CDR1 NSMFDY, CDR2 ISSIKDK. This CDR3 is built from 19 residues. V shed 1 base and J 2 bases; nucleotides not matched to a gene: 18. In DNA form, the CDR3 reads TGTGCAGCAAGCCCCTATACGTCTGGGGGATGTGGGGTTACCGATAAACTCATCTTT. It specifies CAASPYTSGGCGVTDKLIF.

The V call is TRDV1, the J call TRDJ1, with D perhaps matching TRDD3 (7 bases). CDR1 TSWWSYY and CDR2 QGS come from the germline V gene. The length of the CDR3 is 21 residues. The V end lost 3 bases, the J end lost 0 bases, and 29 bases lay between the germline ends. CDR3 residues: CALGDPAFRLAWGRYTDKLIF. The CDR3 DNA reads TGTGCTCTTGGGGACCCGGCCTTCCGACTAGCCTGGGGGCGTTACACCGATAAACTCATCTTT.

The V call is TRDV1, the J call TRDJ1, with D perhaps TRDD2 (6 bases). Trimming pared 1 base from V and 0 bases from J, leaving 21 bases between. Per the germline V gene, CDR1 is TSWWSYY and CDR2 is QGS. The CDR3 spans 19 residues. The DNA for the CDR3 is TGTGCTCTTGGGGAACCTTCCTTTCCCCCTTTGGGGTACACCGATAAACTCATCTTT. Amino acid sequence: CALGEPSFPPLGYTDKLIF.

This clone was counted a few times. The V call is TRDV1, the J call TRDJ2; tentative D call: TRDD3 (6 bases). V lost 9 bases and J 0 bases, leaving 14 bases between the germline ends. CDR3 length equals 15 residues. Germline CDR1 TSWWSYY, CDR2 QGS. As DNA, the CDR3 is TGTGCTCTCAGCTGGGGACCCGCTTTGACAGCACAACTCTTCTTT. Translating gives CALSWGPALTAQLFF.

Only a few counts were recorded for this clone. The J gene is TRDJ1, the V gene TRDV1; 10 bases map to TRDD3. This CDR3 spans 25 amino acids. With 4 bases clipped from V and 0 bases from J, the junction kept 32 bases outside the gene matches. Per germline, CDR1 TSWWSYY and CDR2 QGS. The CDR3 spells CALGGPLGATYHVLGDHAYTDKLIF. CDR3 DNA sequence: TGTGCTCTTGGGGGCCCCTTGGGTGCAACCTACCACGTACTGGGGGATCATGCTTACACCGATAAACTCATCTTT.

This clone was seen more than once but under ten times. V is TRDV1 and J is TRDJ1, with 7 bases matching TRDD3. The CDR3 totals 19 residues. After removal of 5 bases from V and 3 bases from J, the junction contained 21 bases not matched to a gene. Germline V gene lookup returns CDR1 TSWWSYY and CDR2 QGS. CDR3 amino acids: CALGLSNYGAGGTSDKLIF. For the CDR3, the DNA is TGTGCTCTTGGGCTATCGAATTACGGAGCTGGGGGTACCTCCGATAAACTCATCTTT.

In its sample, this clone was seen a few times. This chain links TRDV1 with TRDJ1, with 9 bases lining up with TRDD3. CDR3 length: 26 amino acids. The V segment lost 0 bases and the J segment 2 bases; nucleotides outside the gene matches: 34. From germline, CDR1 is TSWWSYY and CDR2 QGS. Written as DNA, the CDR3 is TGTGCTCTTGGGGAACTAGTGGTTGATTCGTTTACATTTCCAGAGTACTGGGGGAGGGTTACCGATAAACTCATCTTT. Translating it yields CALGELVVDSFTFPEYWGRVTDKLIF.

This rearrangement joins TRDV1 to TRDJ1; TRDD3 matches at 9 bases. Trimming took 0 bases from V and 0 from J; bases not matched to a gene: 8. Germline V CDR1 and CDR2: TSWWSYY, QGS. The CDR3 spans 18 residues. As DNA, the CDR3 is TGTGCTCTTGGGGAACTACGTACTGGGGGACCGTACACCGATAAACTCATCTTT. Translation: CALGELRTGGPYTDKLIF.

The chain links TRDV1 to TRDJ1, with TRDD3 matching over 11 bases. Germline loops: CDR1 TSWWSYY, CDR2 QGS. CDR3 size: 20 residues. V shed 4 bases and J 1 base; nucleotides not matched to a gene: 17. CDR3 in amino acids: CALGGISIPLLGDSTDKLIF. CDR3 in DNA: TGTGCTCTTGGGGGGATATCGATTCCCCTACTGGGGGATAGCACCGATAAACTCATCTTT.

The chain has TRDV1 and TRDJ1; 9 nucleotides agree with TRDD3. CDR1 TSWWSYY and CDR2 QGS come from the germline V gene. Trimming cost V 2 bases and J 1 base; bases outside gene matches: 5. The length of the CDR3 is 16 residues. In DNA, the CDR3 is TGTGCTCTTGGGGAAGTTTCTGGGGGATCCACCGATAAACTCATCTTT. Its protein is CALGEVSGGSTDKLIF.

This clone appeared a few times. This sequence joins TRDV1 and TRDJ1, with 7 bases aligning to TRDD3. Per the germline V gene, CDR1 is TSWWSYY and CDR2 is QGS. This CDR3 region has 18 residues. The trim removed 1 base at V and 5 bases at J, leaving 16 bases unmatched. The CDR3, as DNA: TGTGCTCTTGGGGAACGTACTGACTGGGGACCCCTTAGGGATAAACTCATCTTT. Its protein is CALGERTDWGPLRDKLIF.

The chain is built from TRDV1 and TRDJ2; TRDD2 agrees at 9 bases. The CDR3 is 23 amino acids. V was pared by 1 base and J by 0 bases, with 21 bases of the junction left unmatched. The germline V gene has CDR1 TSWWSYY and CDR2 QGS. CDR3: CALGERCRPSYVGEPPLTAQLFF. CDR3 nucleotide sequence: TGTGCTCTTGGGGAACGGTGTCGCCCTTCCTACGTGGGGGAGCCTCCTTTGACAGCACAACTCTTCTTT.

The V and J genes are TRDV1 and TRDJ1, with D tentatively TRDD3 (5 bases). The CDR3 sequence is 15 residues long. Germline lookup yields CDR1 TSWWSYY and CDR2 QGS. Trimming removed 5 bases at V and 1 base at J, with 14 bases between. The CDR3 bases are TGTGCTCTTGGGAAAGGGGGGTTCGGCACCGATAAACTCATCTTT. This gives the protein CALGKGGFGTDKLIF.

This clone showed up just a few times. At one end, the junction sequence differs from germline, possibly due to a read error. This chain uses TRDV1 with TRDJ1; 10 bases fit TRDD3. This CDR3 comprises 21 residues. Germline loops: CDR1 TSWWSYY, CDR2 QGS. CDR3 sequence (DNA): TGTTCTCTTGGGGAAAGGGGACCTACTCAATACTGGGGGATGTACACCGATAAACTCATCTTT. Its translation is CSLGERGPTQYWGMYTDKLIF.

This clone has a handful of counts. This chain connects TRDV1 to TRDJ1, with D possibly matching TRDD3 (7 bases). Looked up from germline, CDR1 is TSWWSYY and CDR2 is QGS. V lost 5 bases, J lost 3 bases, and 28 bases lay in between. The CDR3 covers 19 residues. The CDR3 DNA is TGTGCTCTTGGGCTCCCCTTCCCCTATACTGGGGATAACGCCGATAAACTCATCTTT. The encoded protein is CALGLPFPYTGDNADKLIF.

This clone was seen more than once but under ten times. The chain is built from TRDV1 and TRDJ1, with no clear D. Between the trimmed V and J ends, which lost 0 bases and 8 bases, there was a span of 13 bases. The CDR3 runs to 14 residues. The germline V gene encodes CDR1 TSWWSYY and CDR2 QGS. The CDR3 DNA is TGTGCTCTTGGGGAACTACTAACCACTGCCAAACTCATCTTT. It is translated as CALGELLTTAKLIF.

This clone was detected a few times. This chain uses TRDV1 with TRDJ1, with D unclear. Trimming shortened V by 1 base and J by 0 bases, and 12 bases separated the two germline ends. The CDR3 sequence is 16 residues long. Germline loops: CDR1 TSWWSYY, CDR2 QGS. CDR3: CALGEQLEDDTDKLIF. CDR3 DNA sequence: TGTGCTCTTGGGGAACAATTAGAGGATGACACCGATAAACTCATCTTT.

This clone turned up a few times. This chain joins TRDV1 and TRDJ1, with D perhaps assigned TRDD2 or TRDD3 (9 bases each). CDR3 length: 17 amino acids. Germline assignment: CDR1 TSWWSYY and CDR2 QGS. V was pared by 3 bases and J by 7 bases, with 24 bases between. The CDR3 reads CALGDLLPTGDTGKLIF. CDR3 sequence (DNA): TGTGCTCTTGGGGATCTCCTTCCTACGGGGGATACTGGTAAACTCATCTTT.

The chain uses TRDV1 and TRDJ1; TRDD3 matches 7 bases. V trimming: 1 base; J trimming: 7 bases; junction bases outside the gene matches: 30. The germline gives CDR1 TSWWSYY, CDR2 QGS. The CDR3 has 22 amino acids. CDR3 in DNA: TGTGCTCTTGGGGAACACTTACCCCCCCCCCCGGATACGAGGTACATTGGAACTAAACTCATCTTT. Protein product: CALGEHLPPPPDTRYIGTKLIF.

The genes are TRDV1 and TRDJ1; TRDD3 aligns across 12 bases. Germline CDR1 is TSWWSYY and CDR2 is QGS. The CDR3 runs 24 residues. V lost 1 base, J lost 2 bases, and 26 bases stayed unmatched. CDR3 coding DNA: TGTGCTCTTGGGGAACCACCCGCCCCTAATCTCCTACTGGGGGATACTTCGGGTACCGATAAACTCATCTTT. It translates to CALGEPPAPNLLLGDTSGTDKLIF.

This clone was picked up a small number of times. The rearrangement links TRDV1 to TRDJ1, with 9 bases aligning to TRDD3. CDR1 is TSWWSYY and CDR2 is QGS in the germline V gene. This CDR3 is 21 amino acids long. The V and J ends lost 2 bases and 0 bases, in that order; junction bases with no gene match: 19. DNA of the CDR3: TGTGCTCTTGGGGAAACGCCTCCCTTCACCGTGGGGGATAAGTACACCGATAAACTCATCTTT. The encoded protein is CALGETPPFTVGDKYTDKLIF.

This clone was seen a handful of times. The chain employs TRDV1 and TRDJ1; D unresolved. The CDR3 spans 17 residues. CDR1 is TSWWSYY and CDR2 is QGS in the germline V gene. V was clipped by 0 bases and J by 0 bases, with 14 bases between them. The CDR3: CALGELRRGLDTDKLIF. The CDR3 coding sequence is TGTGCTCTTGGGGAACTACGGAGGGGCCTAGACACCGATAAACTCATCTTT.

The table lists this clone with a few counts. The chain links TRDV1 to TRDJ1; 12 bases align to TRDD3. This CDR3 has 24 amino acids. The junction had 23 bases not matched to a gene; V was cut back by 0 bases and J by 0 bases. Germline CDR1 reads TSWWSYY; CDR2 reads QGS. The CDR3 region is CALGELASLNISYWGIQHTDKLIF. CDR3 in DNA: TGTGCTCTTGGGGAACTCGCAAGCCTCAATATCTCATACTGGGGGATACAGCACACCGATAAACTCATCTTT.

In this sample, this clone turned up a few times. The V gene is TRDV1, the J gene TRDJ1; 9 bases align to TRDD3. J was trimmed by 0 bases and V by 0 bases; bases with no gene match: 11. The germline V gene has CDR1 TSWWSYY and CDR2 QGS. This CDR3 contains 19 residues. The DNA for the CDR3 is TGTGCTCTTGGGGAACTAGTCCTACTGGGGGAGTACAACACCGATAAACTCATCTTT. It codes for CALGELVLLGEYNTDKLIF.

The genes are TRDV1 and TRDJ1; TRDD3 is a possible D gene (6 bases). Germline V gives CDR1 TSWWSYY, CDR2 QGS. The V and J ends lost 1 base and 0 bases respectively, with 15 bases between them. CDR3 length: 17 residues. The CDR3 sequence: CALGEQGDILYTDKLIF. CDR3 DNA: TGTGCTCTTGGGGAACAGGGGGACATCCTGTACACCGATAAACTCATCTTT.

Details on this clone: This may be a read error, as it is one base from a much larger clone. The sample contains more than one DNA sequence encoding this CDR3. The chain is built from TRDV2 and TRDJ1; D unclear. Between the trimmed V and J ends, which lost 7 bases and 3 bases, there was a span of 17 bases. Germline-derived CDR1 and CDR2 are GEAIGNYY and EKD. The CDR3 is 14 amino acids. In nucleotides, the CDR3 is TGTGCCTGCGACGAGCCGAGCGGGGCCGATAAACTCATCTTT. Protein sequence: CACDEPSGADKLIF.

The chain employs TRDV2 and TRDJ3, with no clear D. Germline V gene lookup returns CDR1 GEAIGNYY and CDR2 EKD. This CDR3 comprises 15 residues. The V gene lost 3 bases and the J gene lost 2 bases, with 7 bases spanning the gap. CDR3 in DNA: TGTGCCTGTGACCTTTCTACCTGGGACACCCGACAGATGTTTTTC. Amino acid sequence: CACDLSTWDTRQMFF.